The 17 T cell receptor beta chains below were found in one sample sequenced in a study of blood T cells in healthy people across ages. It was with a sample-barcoded 5' primer and a J-beta primer mix that a second PCR of about 6 to 11 cycles was run. TCRdb processed the 5' RACE reads anew with MiXCR; each CDR3 protein has one entry. The sample shows hundreds of thousands of distinct CDR3 sequences, 46% of them seen only once. Sequencing was done on a sample of blood. The receptors come from a man at least 80 years old in good health.

A few counts support this clonotype. J is TRBJ2-3 and V is TRBV2; no clear D. There are 13 residues in the CDR3. From germline, CDR1 is SNHLY and CDR2 FYNNEI. Trimming shortened V by 11 bases and J by 5 bases, and 17 bases separated the two germline ends. The CDR3 sequence is CASRTPRLDTQYF. The CDR3 DNA reads as TGTGCCTCCCGAACACCCCGATTAGATACGCAGTATTTT.

A word on this clonotype: A much larger clone differs from this one at a single base, so this may be a read error. The V gene is TRBV20-1, the J gene TRBJ2-3; TRBD2 agrees at 7 bases. The CDR3 contains 16 residues. CDR1 is DFQATT, CDR2 SNEGSKA, per germline (reference sequence). Here the CDR3 reads CNASTSRAGLTDTQYF. The CDR3 DNA follows: TGCAATGCTAGCACGTCTAGAGCGGGGCTCACAGATACGCAGTATTTT.

The chain uses TRBV20-1 and TRBJ1-1, with 7 bases matching TRBD1. In germline, CDR1 is DFQATT, CDR2 SNEGSKA (reference sequence). The CDR3 length is 12 residues. With V trimmed by 5 bases and J by 7 bases, 7 bases remained unmatched. The CDR3 loop is CSALGTAFEAFF. CDR3 nucleotide sequence: TGCAGTGCTTTAGGGACAGCATTTGAAGCTTTCTTT.

The gene calls are TRBV10-3 and TRBJ2-7; the match to TRBD1 covers 7 bases. The CDR3 contains 13 residues. Germline V gene lookup returns CDR1 ENHRY and CDR2 SYGVKD. V shed 3 bases, J shed 4 bases, and the junction held 3 bases outside the gene matches. CDR3 protein: CAISDRDRYEQYF. As DNA, the CDR3 is TGTGCCATCAGTGATAGGGACAGATACGAGCAGTACTTC.

This clonotype was recorded many times. The rearrangement links TRBV7-2 to TRBJ2-7; TRBD1 matches 9 bases. The CDR3 totals 20 residues. The J segment lost 2 bases and the V segment lost 5 bases, leaving 22 bases of the junction unmatched. The germline V gene has CDR1 SGHTA and CDR2 FQGNSA. CDR3 region: CASSPKYLPLDRGTPYEQYF. The DNA for the CDR3 is TGTGCCAGCAGCCCCAAGTACCTCCCTCTGGACAGGGGTACACCCTACGAGCAGTACTTC.

The chain joins TRBV12-3 or TRBV12-4 to TRBJ2-1; the match to TRBD2 covers 9 bases. The ends lost 5 bases at V and 9 bases at J; junction bases unmatched: 8. This CDR3 is 14 amino acids long. CDR3 sequence reads: CASSAGLAGSEQFF. Written as DNA, the CDR3 is TGTGCCAGCAGTGCGGGGCTAGCGGGAAGTGAGCAGTTCTTC.

There are many counts of this clonotype. The rearrangement uses TRBV28 and TRBJ2-3; 11 nucleotides align to TRBD2. This CDR3 has 15 residues. CDR1 and CDR2 (germline): MDHEN, SYDVKM. Trimming removed 3 bases from V and 6 bases from J; junction bases left unmatched: 5. The CDR3 region has the DNA TGTGCCAGCAGTTTTACTAGCGGGAGTTTGGATACGCAGTATTTT. Residues: CASSFTSGSLDTQYF.

The chain carries TRBV20-1 and TRBJ2-5; a weak D match, TRBD2 (5 bases). Germline CDR1 reads DFQATT; CDR2 reads SNEGSKA (reference sequence). The CDR3 runs to 10 residues. V lost 7 bases, J lost 13 bases, and 16 bases lay in between. The CDR3 coding sequence is TGCAGTGTACTAGGTGGGGTTCTGTACTTC. Protein: CSVLGGVLYF.

The CDR3 nucleotides are TGTGCCAGCAGCCTTAATAGCGGGACTTTCAGCTCCTACAATGAGCAGTTCTTC. As protein: CASSLNSGTFSSYNEQFF. V and J are TRBV14 and TRBJ2-1; 8 nucleotides align to TRBD2. CDR3 length: 18 residues. The V gene's germline CDR1 is SGHDN and CDR2 FVKESK. J gave up 0 bases and V 4 bases, and 11 bases lay outside the gene matches.

V gene TRBV6-6 combines with J gene TRBJ1-4; D is unresolved. Trimming cost V 4 bases and J 0 bases, with 9 bases left between them. The length of the CDR3 is 15 residues. CDR1 MNHNY and CDR2 SVGAGI come from the germline V gene (reference sequence). DNA for the CDR3: TGTGCCAGCAGTTCCGGAGGAGCAACTAATGAAAAACTGTTTTTT. Translating it yields CASSSGGATNEKLFF.

This clonotype has only one observation. The chain links TRBV6-2 or TRBV6-3 to TRBJ2-1; tentatively, D is TRBD1 (6 bases). The DNA end is more similar to TRBJ2-7, so the J call may be wrong. Germline CDR1 and CDR2: MNHEY and SVGEGT. The CDR3 extends over 15 amino acids. CDR3 nucleotide sequence: TGTGCCAGCAGTTTTGACAGGAGCTCCTACAATGAGCAGTACTTC. Translation gives CASSFDRSSYNEQYF.

Notes on this clonotype: The CDR3 does not close with the conserved phenylalanine or tryptophan, likely indicating a read error. V usage is TRBV5-1 and J usage is TRBJ2-1, with D uncertain. CDR1 SGHRS and CDR2 YFSETQ come from the germline V gene. The CDR3 consists of 14 residues. The V and J ends lost 6 bases and 4 bases respectively, with 14 bases between them. CDR3 sequence (DNA): TGCGCCAGCACGACATTGGCCCGATACAATGAGCAGTTCTTA. Translation: CASTTLARYNEQFL.

At least ten counts were recorded for this clonotype. J is TRBJ2-3 and V is TRBV3-1, with a weak D call TRBD2 (5 bases). Germline CDR1 is LGHDT and CDR2 is YNNKEL (reference sequence). CDR3 length: 16 residues. The V gene lost 4 bases and the J gene lost 2 bases, with 16 bases spanning the gap. This chain's CDR3 is CASSPQGTRPTDTQYF. CDR3 nucleotides: TGTGCCAGCAGCCCCCAAGGTACTAGACCCACAGATACGCAGTATTTT.

The chain has TRBV5-5 and TRBJ2-5; weak D call: TRBD1 (6 bases). Trimming took 0 bases from V and 4 from J, leaving 13 bases between them. The germline V gene encodes CDR1 SGHKS and CDR2 YYEKEE (reference sequence). The CDR3 runs to 15 residues. In DNA, the CDR3 is TGTGCCAGCAGCTTGGGAGGGACACCGGGAGAGACCCAGTACTTC. Protein product: CASSLGGTPGETQYF.

The chain has TRBV5-1 and TRBJ2-7; D is possibly TRBD1 or TRBD2 (5 bases each). The length of the CDR3 is 19 residues. The V gene lost 0 bases and the J gene lost 3 bases, with 25 bases spanning the gap. CDR1 is SGHRS, CDR2 YFSETQ, per germline. The CDR3 is CASSLGLRGQTLLYYEQYF. CDR3 coding DNA: TGCGCCAGCAGCTTGGGACTTCGGGGCCAAACCCTCCTCTACTACGAGCAGTACTTC.

This clonotype was seen more than once but under ten times. The rearrangement uses TRBV30 and TRBJ2-1; 7 positions agree with TRBD1. Germline CDR1 and CDR2: GTSNPN and SVGIG (reference sequence). With 1 base clipped from V and 7 bases from J, the junction kept 1 base outside the gene matches. There are 12 residues in the CDR3. CDR3 DNA: TGTGCCTGGAGTGGACAGGGAAATGAGCAGTTCTTC. Residues: CAWSGQGNEQFF.

The chain carries TRBV12-3 or TRBV12-4 and TRBJ1-3, with unresolved D. This CDR3 comprises 13 residues. Deletions cut 6 bases from V and 0 bases from J, with 6 bases between. CDR3 residues: CASRSISGNTIYF. In DNA form, the CDR3 reads TGTGCCAGCAGGTCAATCTCTGGAAACACCATATATTTT.